This T cell receptor beta chain was sequenced for a study of Graves' ophthalmopathy and Graves' hyperthyroidism. General study results and limits: The model predicted ophthalmopathy progression with 60% to 71% sensitivity and around 72% specificity. With about 87% sensitivity and 75% to 84% specificity, a 13-signature model separated ophthalmopathy from stable hyperthyroidism. Blood also held most thyroid clonotypes expanded above 0.001 frequency.

Transcripts of RNA were the source for amplifying TCR beta CDR3 regions. Investigators did first-round RT-PCR with HTBI primers, then second-round multiplex PCR. TCRdb re-called the multiplex PCR reads with MiXCR, one entry per CDR3 protein. Here the sample spans around 520,000 distinct CDR3 sequences, approximately 37% being singletons. A note on this clonotype: Its antigen remains unidentified.

The ends were cut back, 8 bases at V and 3 bases at J, with 14 bases in the middle. Germline CDR1 LGHNT, CDR2 FRNRAP. CDR3 length equals 13 residues. No donor had other autoimmune disease, uncontrolled infection, pregnancy or lactation. The clonotype originates from an adult man with Graves' hyperthyroidism. The material sequenced was peripheral blood or thyroid tissue (not recorded which). The rearrangement joins TRBV12-5 to TRBJ2-7; TRBD1 might be the D (6 bases). CDR3 region: CASKRTGIYEQYF. The CDR3 DNA reads as TGTGCTAGTAAAAGAACAGGGATCTACGAGCAGTACTTC.